The 31 T cell receptor beta chains reported below all come from one sample, sequenced in a study of cytomegalovirus exposure and HLA in healthy donors. The PCR ran on 60 Vbeta and 13 Jbeta primers. Some clones are missing from TCRdb's copy, which holds only in-frame ones; the method was immunoSEQ multiplex PCR. The sample contains some 150,000 clones, 71% of which appear only once. The sample taken for sequencing was PBMCs. These receptor sequences come from a woman in her 30s in good health and CMV-seronegative.

The chain is built from TRBV5-1 and TRBJ2-7, with 8 bases identical to TRBD1. This CDR3 is built from 13 residues. Losses at the gene ends were 5 bases for V and 5 bases for J; bases not matched to a gene: 6. CDR1 and CDR2 (germline): SGHRS, YFSETQ. The CDR3 bases are TGCGCCAGCAGAAATACAGGGGGGCACGAGCAGTACTTC. Translating it yields CASRNTGGHEQYF.

This chain links TRBV6-6 with TRBJ1-3, with no clear D. Germline lookup yields CDR1 MNHNY and CDR2 SVGAGI (reference sequence). Trimming removed 0 bases from V and 8 bases from J, with 14 bases in between. The CDR3 is made up of 15 amino acids. The CDR3 here is CASSYSGWTDDTIYF. Here the CDR3 DNA reads TGTGCCAGCAGTTACTCGGGATGGACTGATGACACCATATATTTT.

This chain links TRBV28 with TRBJ1-5; a possible D gene is TRBD1 (6 bases). From germline, CDR1 is MDHEN and CDR2 SYDVKM. CDR3 length: 14 amino acids. Trimming took 5 bases from V and 4 from J, leaving 12 bases between them. CDR3 in DNA: TGTGCCAGCAGTACCCTTCAGGGGAATCAGCCCCAGCATTTT. Translation: CASSTLQGNQPQHF.

This sequence joins TRBV2 and TRBJ2-3; 7 nucleotides line up with TRBD1. The V and J ends lost 5 bases and 2 bases, in that order; junction bases with no gene match: 4. The germline V gene has CDR1 SNHLY and CDR2 FYNNEI. This CDR3 has 14 residues. The CDR3 here is CASSPGQPTDTQYF. The CDR3 DNA reads as TGTGCCAGCAGTCCGGGACAGCCCACAGATACGCAGTATTTT.

The CDR3 sequence: CASSRAGTTNYGYTF. The CDR3 coding sequence is TGTGCCAGCAGTCGTGCAGGAACCACTAACTATGGCTACACCTTC. This chain connects TRBV28 to TRBJ1-2; D is ambiguous. The CDR3 loop spans 15 amino acids. Germline loops: CDR1 MDHEN, CDR2 SYDVKM. V lost 5 bases and J lost 0, with 13 bases in between.

The chain is built from TRBV7-8 and TRBJ2-7; 9 bases map to TRBD2. Germline trimming cut 1 base from V and 4 bases from J; bases unmatched to any gene: 11. CDR1 is SGHVS and CDR2 is FQNEAQ in the germline V gene. This CDR3 contains 17 residues. CDR3 in amino acids: CASSLVRFRGRGYEQYF. The CDR3 DNA sequence: TGTGCCAGCAGCTTAGTTAGGTTTCGCGGGAGGGGGTACGAGCAGTACTTC.

The chain joins TRBV19 to TRBJ2-2; D gene unclear. The V gene lost 0 bases and the J gene lost 1 base, with 12 bases spanning the gap. Germline V CDR1 and CDR2: LNHDA, SQIVND (reference sequence). The CDR3 has 17 residues. The CDR3 region is CASSIDHEPGNTGELFF. In DNA, the CDR3 is TGTGCCAGTAGTATAGATCATGAGCCGGGGAACACCGGGGAGCTGTTTTTT.

The J gene is TRBJ2-3, the V gene TRBV28, with 8 bases matching TRBD2. The V segment lost 3 bases and the J segment 15 bases; nucleotides outside the gene matches: 5. The CDR3 has 11 amino acids. Germline-derived CDR1 and CDR2 are MDHEN and SYDVKM. The CDR3 region is CASSLAGGVYF. The CDR3 nucleotides are TGTGCCAGCAGTTTGGCGGGGGGTGTATATTTT. Using reference TRBV28 and TRBJ2-3 for the parts outside the CDR3, the full variable domain is DVKVTQSSRYLVKRTGEKVFLECVQDMDHENMFWYRQDPGLGLRLIYFSYDVKMKEKGDIPEGYSVSREKKERFSLILESASTNQTSMYLCASSLAGGVYFGPGTRLTVL.

V gene TRBV6-5 combines with J gene TRBJ2-5; 13 positions agree with TRBD2. The J call could be wrong; TRBJ2-7 is a better fit for the DNA end. Looked up from germline, CDR1 is MNHEY and CDR2 is SVGAGI. The length of the CDR3 is 15 residues. CDR3 residues: CASSTSGRASPEQYF. The DNA for the CDR3 is TGTGCCAGCAGCACTAGCGGGAGGGCCAGTCCCGAGCAGTACTTC.

This clone is a singleton in its sample. The chain carries TRBV15 and TRBJ2-7, with TRBD2 matching 8 bases. CDR1 is LNHNV, CDR2 YYDKDF, per germline (reference sequence). The length of the CDR3 is 15 residues. The J segment lost 3 bases and the V segment lost 4 bases, leaving 8 bases of the junction unmatched. CDR3 coding DNA: TGTGCCACCAGCAAGGGAGCGGGAGCTGACTACGAGCAGTACTTC. It codes for CATSKGAGADYEQYF.

The chain couples TRBV5-1 to TRBJ1-2; D gene ambiguous. CDR1 and CDR2 from the germline V gene are SGHRS and YFSETQ. V was cut by 6 bases and J by 8 bases, with 20 bases left in between. The CDR3 contains 14 residues. This chain's CDR3 is CASTPQDGGGGYTF. In DNA form, the CDR3 reads TGCGCCAGCACTCCCCAAGACGGCGGAGGGGGCTACACCTTC.

The CDR3 DNA follows: TGTGCCAGCAGATATGCGGTAAACTCCTACGAGCAGTACTTC. Encoded protein: CASRYAVNSYEQYF. The rearrangement uses TRBV27 and TRBJ2-7; no clear D. Trimming stripped 6 bases from V and 0 bases from J, with 12 bases between. The CDR3 is made up of 14 amino acids. Germline V gene lookup returns CDR1 MNHEY and CDR2 SMNVEV (reference sequence).

V is TRBV19 and J is TRBJ1-5, with D tentatively TRBD1 (6 bases). Germline assignment: CDR1 LNHDA and CDR2 SQIVND (reference sequence). V shed 7 bases and J shed 4 bases, with 17 bases lying between them. There are 15 residues in the CDR3. CDR3 loop: CASMDYGQLNQPQHF. The CDR3 bases are TGTGCCAGTATGGATTACGGACAGCTTAATCAGCCCCAGCATTTT.

This clone was picked up a small number of times. V usage is TRBV6-1 and J usage is TRBJ1-2; D ambiguous. The V gene lost 0 bases and the J gene lost 0 bases, with 8 bases spanning the gap. Per the germline V gene, CDR1 is MNHNS and CDR2 is SASEGT. The CDR3 covers 15 residues. CDR3 nucleotide sequence: TGTGCCAGCAGTGAAGCGACAACCCCTAACTATGGCTACACCTTC. It is translated as CASSEATTPNYGYTF.

The J gene is TRBJ2-1, the V gene TRBV29-1, with 12 bases identical to TRBD2. The V gene end was trimmed by 3 bases and the J gene end by 1 base; junction bases not matched to a gene: 1. The CDR3 is 15 residues long. CDR1 is SQVTM, CDR2 ANQGSEA, per germline. CDR3 bases: TGCAGCGTTGAGGGGACTAGCGGGTCCTACAATGAGCAGTTCTTC. Its translation: CSVEGTSGSYNEQFF.

The CDR3 nucleotides are TGTGCCAGCAGTGGGCAGTTTAATTCACCCCTCCACTTT. Amino acid sequence: CASSGQFNSPLHF. The chain carries TRBV2 and TRBJ1-6, with D uncertain. V lost 4 bases to trimming and J lost 6 bases, with 7 bases between them. Germline V CDR1 and CDR2: SNHLY, FYNNEI. CDR3 size: 13 residues.

V is TRBV11-2 and J is TRBJ2-5; D remains unclear. Germline values: CDR1 SGHAT, CDR2 FQNNGV. The CDR3 spans 13 residues. V lost 1 base and J lost 5, with 8 bases in between. CDR3 residues: CASSLGLFETQYF. The CDR3 DNA reads as TGTGCCAGCAGCTTAGGTCTATTCGAGACCCAGTACTTC.

The chain recombines TRBV28 with TRBJ1-2, with 7 nucleotides matching TRBD1. The CDR3 extends over 11 amino acids. In germline, CDR1 is MDHEN, CDR2 SYDVKM. The CDR3 DNA follows: TGTGCGTCAAAAGGACAGGTTGGCTACACCTTC. Its translation: CASKGQVGYTF.

This clone was counted a single time. The CDR3 reads CASSLPAGGAVNEQFF. The CDR3 region has the DNA TGTGCCAGCAGTCTCCCCGCAGGGGGCGCGGTCAATGAGCAGTTCTTC. V usage is TRBV28 and J usage is TRBJ2-1, with 8 bases aligning to TRBD1. The CDR3 runs 16 residues. Germline values: CDR1 MDHEN, CDR2 SYDVKM. Trimming cost V 5 bases and J 6 bases; bases outside gene matches: 12.

V gene TRBV29-1 combines with J gene TRBJ2-7; weak D call: TRBD2 (5 bases). The germline V gene has CDR1 SQVTM and CDR2 ANQGSEA. This CDR3 comprises 10 residues. Trimming removed 7 bases from V and 5 bases from J, with 9 bases in between. Here the CDR3 reads CSAMRDEQYF. The CDR3 DNA reads TGCAGCGCAATGAGGGACGAGCAGTACTTC.

The chain employs TRBV13 and TRBJ1-3, with D unclear. Trimming pared 5 bases from V and 1 base from J, leaving 9 bases between. The CDR3 spans 14 residues. Germline-derived CDR1 and CDR2 are PRHDT and FYEKMQ (reference sequence). In nucleotides, the CDR3 is TGTGCCAGCAGCCCTCCAGTATCTGGAAACACCATATATTTT. Its protein product is CASSPPVSGNTIYF.

The J gene is TRBJ2-1, the V gene TRBV5-6, with TRBD2 matching 8 bases. Germline values: CDR1 SGHDT, CDR2 YYEEEE. This CDR3 is built from 16 residues. V shed 2 bases and J 8 bases; nucleotides not matched to a gene: 12. The CDR3 loop is CASSLGLGTRNDEQFF. The CDR3 nucleotides are TGTGCCAGCAGCTTAGGATTAGGGACTAGGAATGATGAGCAGTTCTTC.

The V gene is TRBV7-9, the J gene TRBJ2-2, with a possible D match to TRBD2 (5 bases). From germline, CDR1 is SEHNR and CDR2 FQNEAQ (reference sequence). The V gene lost 5 bases and the J gene lost 5 bases, with 21 bases spanning the gap. CDR3 length: 17 amino acids. The CDR3 DNA reads TGTGCCAGCAGCACTAGGATCCGGGCCCCGAGGACCGGGGAGCTGTTTTTT. Protein product: CASSTRIRAPRTGELFF. The full variable domain, with the rest looked up from reference TRBV7-9 and TRBJ2-2, is DTGVSQNPRHKITKRGQNVTFRCDPISEHNRLYWYRQTLGQGPEFLTYFQNEAQLEKSRLLSDRFSAERPKGSFSTLEIQRTEQGDSAMYLCASSTRIRAPRTGELFFGEGSRLTVL.

V usage is TRBV14 and J usage is TRBJ2-1; TRBD1 matches at 9 bases. The CDR3 has 15 residues. The V and J ends lost 3 bases and 8 bases, in that order; junction bases with no gene match: 8. The germline gives CDR1 SGHDN, CDR2 FVKESK. CDR3 region: CASSQSPGQGYEQFF. The DNA for the CDR3 is TGTGCCAGCAGCCAGTCTCCGGGACAGGGATATGAGCAGTTCTTC.

This sequence joins TRBV29-1 and TRBJ2-6; D might be TRBD1 (5 bases). V was trimmed by 4 bases and J by 0 bases, leaving 16 bases between them. Germline CDR1 and CDR2: SQVTM and ANQGSEA. The CDR3 is 17 residues long. The CDR3 DNA is TGCAGCGTTGTAGGGGAAGGAGAAATCTCTGGGGCCAACGTCCTGACTTTC. Translation gives CSVVGEGEISGANVLTF.

Comment on this clone: The sample holds other DNA sequences that translate to the same CDR3. The chain joins TRBV18 to TRBJ2-1, with a weak D call TRBD1 (7 bases). Germline values: CDR1 KGHSH, CDR2 LQKENI. The length of the CDR3 is 15 residues. V was clipped by 3 bases and J by 6 bases, with 15 bases between them. CDR3 bases: TGTGCCAGCTCACCGCGTACCCAGGGGGGCAATGAGCAGTTCTTC. This translates into CASSPRTQGGNEQFF.

The genes are TRBV29-1 and TRBJ2-3, with 9 bases fitting TRBD2. The CDR3 covers 18 residues. From germline, CDR1 is SQVTM and CDR2 ANQGSEA. V gave up 6 bases and J gave up 1 base; unmatched junction bases: 17. CDR3 residues: CSVRHPAGGTIGTDTQYF. The CDR3 DNA reads TGCAGCGTACGCCACCCTGCGGGAGGGACTATCGGCACAGATACGCAGTATTTT.

CDR3 bases: TGTGCCAGCAGCTTAGAGGCAGCCTACGAGCAGTACTTC. The encoded protein is CASSLEAAYEQYF. The rearrangement joins TRBV6-1 to TRBJ2-7, with D unresolved. CDR1 and CDR2 (germline): MNHNS, SASEGT. The CDR3 extends over 13 amino acids. The V and J ends lost 6 bases and 2 bases respectively, with 11 bases between them.

This chain uses TRBV19 with TRBJ1-3; no clear D. Trimming removed 9 bases from V and 0 bases from J, with 12 bases in between. CDR3 length: 14 amino acids. Germline V CDR1 and CDR2: LNHDA, SQIVND (reference sequence). The CDR3 loop reads CASIREPSGNTIYF. CDR3 coding DNA: TGTGCCAGCATTCGGGAGCCCTCTGGAAACACCATATATTTT.

The rearrangement links TRBV6-6 to TRBJ2-1; D call uncertain. Germline assignment: CDR1 MNHNY and CDR2 SVGAGI (reference sequence). Trimming pared 6 bases from V and 1 base from J, leaving 13 bases between. This CDR3 region has 15 residues. CDR3 residues: CASSPDSPSYNEQFF. The CDR3 nucleotides are TGTGCCAGCAGCCCCGACTCCCCGTCCTACAATGAGCAGTTCTTC.

In DNA, the CDR3 is TGTGCCAGCAGTGAGGACAGTGCCTACAATGAGCAGTTCTTC. Amino acids: CASSEDSAYNEQFF. The chain is built from TRBV6-5 and TRBJ2-1, with a possible D match to TRBD1 (6 bases). From germline, CDR1 is MNHEY and CDR2 SVGAGI. The CDR3 sequence is 14 residues long. The V end was cut by 5 bases, the J end by 2 bases, with 10 bases between.